These 27 T cell receptor beta chains were all obtained from the same sample, sequenced in a study of blood T cell repertoires in COVID-19. Produced via immunoSEQ multiplex PCR; TCRdb's table is partial and in-frame only. Of about 240,000 clones in the sample, around 85% are singletons; the top ten hold 4.5% to 5.5%. Sequencing was carried out using peripheral blood. The receptors shown here come from a man aged 45-65 years with COVID-19, enrolled during active disease.

The chain couples TRBV3-1 (or the pseudogene TRBV3-2) to TRBJ1-2; TRBD1 might be the D (5 bases). The CDR3 has 13 amino acids. Trimming removed 0 bases from V and 6 bases from J, with 8 bases in between. CDR1 and CDR2 from the germline V gene are LGHDT and YNNKEL (reference sequence). The CDR3 protein is CASSQDPGHGYTF. The CDR3 DNA reads TGTGCCAGCAGCCAAGATCCAGGGCATGGCTACACCTTC.

This chain connects TRBV6-6 to TRBJ1-6, with 7 bases lining up with TRBD1. The CDR3 extends over 15 amino acids. Losses at the gene ends were 2 bases for V and 7 bases for J; bases not matched to a gene: 5. CDR1 and CDR2 (germline): MNHNY, SVGAGI (reference sequence). CDR3 protein: CASSYARTGNSPLHF. DNA of the CDR3: TGTGCCAGCAGTTACGCCAGGACAGGCAATTCACCCCTCCACTTT.

The chain recombines TRBV30 with TRBJ1-2; TRBD1 agrees at 9 bases. This CDR3 region has 15 residues. The germline V gene encodes CDR1 GTSNPN and CDR2 SVGIG (reference sequence). V was clipped by 5 bases and J by 8 bases; unmatched bases: 15. CDR3 region: CAWVLPGTGFYGYTF. The CDR3 region has the DNA TGTGCCTGGGTACTTCCCGGGACAGGGTTTTACGGCTACACCTTC.

This clone has a handful of counts. The chain employs TRBV2 and TRBJ2-2; the D gene is possibly TRBD2 (6 bases). Trimming took off 7 bases at V and 1 base at J, with 16 bases between the two ends. Germline CDR1 and CDR2: SNHLY and FYNNEI. The CDR3 runs to 16 residues. DNA for the CDR3: TGTGCCAGCACCGAACCGGGGGACCAGAACACCGGGGAGCTGTTTTTT. Encoded protein: CASTEPGDQNTGELFF.

V and J are TRBV10-3 and TRBJ2-3; D unclear. V was shortened by 7 bases and J by 0 bases, with 11 bases between the two germline ends. The germline CDR1 and CDR2 sequences are ENHRY and SYGVKD. The CDR3 is 14 amino acids. The CDR3 DNA is TGTGCCATCACCCGCGGCGTAAGCACAGATACGCAGTATTTT. Its translation: CAITRGVSTDTQYF.

The V gene is TRBV19, the J gene TRBJ2-2; TRBD2 might be the D (6 bases). Trimming removed 2 bases from V and 6 bases from J, with 13 bases in between. CDR3 length: 15 residues. CDR1 LNHDA and CDR2 SQIVND come from the germline V gene (reference sequence). For the CDR3, the DNA is TGTGCCAGTAGTATAAAAGCGGGCTTTCCCGGGGAGCTGTTTTTT. Translation gives CASSIKAGFPGELFF.

The chain uses TRBV15 and TRBJ2-3; 14 positions match TRBD2. V lost 8 bases, J lost 4 bases, and 2 bases stayed unmatched. Germline V CDR1 and CDR2: LNHNV, YYDKDF (reference sequence). The CDR3 spans 14 residues. CDR3 DNA sequence: TGTGCCACCGGGACTAGCGGGGGCCCAGATACGCAGTATTTT. Its translation is CATGTSGGPDTQYF.

This chain joins TRBV2 and TRBJ1-3, with D perhaps TRBD1 (6 bases). V lost 6 bases to trimming and J lost 2 bases, with 11 bases between them. CDR1 and CDR2 from the germline V gene are SNHLY and FYNNEI. This CDR3 spans 14 amino acids. The CDR3 is CASSLQGTGNTIYF. Written as DNA, the CDR3 is TGTGCCAGCAGCCTGCAGGGGACTGGAAACACCATATATTTT.

The chain carries TRBV4-1 and TRBJ1-4, with no clear D. The CDR3 contains 16 residues. V was pared by 4 bases and J by 8 bases, with 20 bases between. The V gene's germline CDR1 is MGHRA and CDR2 YSYEKL. CDR3 residues: CASSLIQGGPNEKLFF. CDR3 DNA: TGCGCCAGCAGCCTTATCCAAGGAGGGCCAAACGAAAAACTGTTTTTT.

The chain has TRBV7-2 and TRBJ1-6, with D unclear. Deletions cut 5 bases from V and 7 bases from J, with 12 bases between. Germline CDR1 and CDR2: SGHTA and FQGNSA. The CDR3 length is 14 residues. CDR3 residues: CASSPLNSNSPLHF. DNA of the CDR3: TGTGCCAGCAGCCCCTTAAACTCGAATTCACCCCTCCACTTT.

This clone was seen once. The chain joins TRBV3-1 (or the pseudogene TRBV3-2) to TRBJ1-5; D is perhaps TRBD1 (5 bases). This CDR3 has 15 amino acids. Germline V gene lookup returns CDR1 LGHDT and CDR2 YNNKEL (reference sequence). V was clipped by 0 bases and J by 2 bases, with 8 bases between them. CDR3 protein: CASSQERGGNQPQHF. In nucleotides, the CDR3 is TGTGCCAGCAGCCAAGAAAGGGGTGGCAATCAGCCCCAGCATTTT.

This clone was counted a few times. The chain carries TRBV19 and TRBJ2-2, with 13 bases fitting TRBD2. CDR1 and CDR2 from the germline V gene are LNHDA and SQIVND (reference sequence). The CDR3 contains 16 residues. The V gene end was trimmed by 6 bases and the J gene end by 5 bases; junction bases not matched to a gene: 6. The CDR3 region is CASRRLAGGRTGELFF. In nucleotides, the CDR3 is TGTGCCAGTAGAAGACTAGCGGGGGGTAGAACCGGGGAGCTGTTTTTT.

The gene calls are TRBV7-2 and TRBJ2-3; TRBD2 matches at 9 bases. Germline CDR1 is SGHTA and CDR2 is FQGNSA. The CDR3 contains 15 residues. With 3 bases clipped from V and 1 base from J, the junction kept 2 bases outside the gene matches. CDR3 sequence: CASSFPSGGTDTQYF. CDR3 nucleotide sequence: TGTGCCAGCAGCTTTCCTAGCGGGGGCACAGATACGCAGTATTTT.

The chain recombines TRBV10-3 with TRBJ2-1, with 10 positions matching TRBD1. CDR1 is ENHRY and CDR2 is SYGVKD in the germline V gene. V shed 3 bases and J 6 bases; nucleotides not matched to a gene: 11. The CDR3 runs to 17 residues. The CDR3 DNA reads TGTGCCATCAGTGAATGGGAAAGGACAGGGGGGGGCAATGAGCAGTTCTTC. Its protein is CAISEWERTGGGNEQFF.

The chain uses TRBV3-1 (or the pseudogene TRBV3-2) and TRBJ2-6; D unclear. Trimming stripped 4 bases from V and 1 base from J, with 5 bases between. Germline V gene data show CDR1 as LGHDT and CDR2 as YNNKEL (reference sequence). This CDR3 comprises 14 residues. The CDR3 region is CASSPLSGANVLTF. The CDR3 region has the DNA TGTGCCAGCAGCCCTCTTTCTGGGGCCAACGTCCTGACTTTC.

The genes are TRBV4-1 and TRBJ2-1; TRBD2 is a possible D gene (5 bases). Germline V gene lookup returns CDR1 MGHRA and CDR2 YSYEKL. Trimming left V 0 bases short and J 4 bases short, with 16 bases between. This CDR3 region has 17 residues. The DNA of the CDR3 is TGCGCCAGCAGCCAAGATGGAGAGGGCAGACTTTACAATGAGCAGTTCTTC. It encodes CASSQDGEGRLYNEQFF.

The chain couples TRBV6-5 to TRBJ2-1, with 8 bases lining up with TRBD2. This CDR3 comprises 16 residues. The V and J ends lost 2 bases and 2 bases, in that order; junction bases with no gene match: 5. Germline CDR1 MNHEY, CDR2 SVGAGI. CDR3: CASSYVTGGTYNEQFF. CDR3 sequence (DNA): TGTGCCAGCAGTTACGTCACGGGGGGGACCTACAATGAGCAGTTCTTC.

The chain is built from TRBV23-1 and TRBJ1-6, with TRBD1 as a possible D gene (6 bases). TRBV23-1 is flagged as an ORF with uncertain function. CDR3 length equals 12 residues. V was cut by 9 bases and J by 9 bases, with 12 bases left in between. CDR3 in amino acids: CARRTVISPLHF. The CDR3, as DNA: TGCGCCAGACGGACAGTGATTTCACCCCTCCACTTT.

This chain uses TRBV7-9 with TRBJ2-1; TRBD1 might be the D (6 bases). Trimming pared 6 bases from V and 8 bases from J, leaving 23 bases between. Per germline, CDR1 SEHNR and CDR2 FQNEAQ (reference sequence). This CDR3 contains 16 residues. The CDR3 loop reads CASRPQGRGFLDEQFF. CDR3 nucleotides: TGTGCCAGCAGACCTCAGGGGCGCGGGTTTTTAGATGAGCAGTTCTTC.

This chain connects TRBV4-1 to TRBJ2-3, with 15 bases aligning to TRBD2. The trim removed 4 bases at V and 6 bases at J, leaving 5 bases unmatched. Germline CDR1 reads MGHRA; CDR2 reads YSYEKL. The CDR3 sequence is 16 residues long. The CDR3 DNA reads TGCGCCAGCAGCCTCGGACTAGCGGGGGGGGCGGATACGCAGTATTTT. Encoded protein: CASSLGLAGGADTQYF.

The chain uses TRBV27 and TRBJ2-7; 10 bases are shared with TRBD1. The CDR3 loop spans 16 amino acids. Germline CDR1 and CDR2: MNHEY and SMNVEV (reference sequence). The junction had 7 bases not matched to a gene; V was cut back by 0 bases and J by 5 bases. CDR3 amino acids: CASSLSPGTGVNEQYF. The CDR3 DNA follows: TGTGCCAGCAGTTTATCTCCCGGGACAGGGGTCAACGAGCAGTACTTC.

This chain links TRBV3-1 (or the pseudogene TRBV3-2) with TRBJ1-5; TRBD1 agrees at 7 bases. Germline V gene data show CDR1 as LGHDT and CDR2 as YNNKEL (reference sequence). V was pared by 1 base and J by 6 bases, with 3 bases of the junction left unmatched. The CDR3 loop spans 14 amino acids. The CDR3 DNA follows: TGTGCCAGCAGCCAAGGGGCAGGGGGTCAGCCCCAGCATTTT. The encoded protein is CASSQGAGGQPQHF.

This sequence joins TRBV28 and TRBJ1-2, with D possibly TRBD1 on 6 matching bases. V gave up 6 bases and J gave up 1 base, with 12 bases separating them. Germline V CDR1 and CDR2: MDHEN, SYDVKM. The CDR3 spans 14 residues. CDR3 protein: CASRSRTVNYGYTF. CDR3 in DNA: TGTGCCAGCAGAAGTAGGACAGTTAACTATGGCTACACCTTC.

The genes are TRBV6-5 and TRBJ1-6, with a tentative D call TRBD1 (5 bases). The CDR3 totals 11 residues. CDR1 is MNHEY and CDR2 is SVGAGI in the germline V gene. Trimming left V 6 bases short and J 14 bases short, with 11 bases between. The CDR3 sequence: CASRGVETLHF. The DNA for the CDR3 is TGTGCCAGCAGAGGGGTGGAGACCCTCCACTTT.

The chain employs TRBV9 and TRBJ2-1; 7 bases align to TRBD1. Germline-derived CDR1 and CDR2 are SGDLS and YYNGEE. CDR3 length: 15 amino acids. After removal of 4 bases from V and 4 bases from J, the junction contained 8 bases not matched to a gene. The CDR3 here is CASSTGQRGYNEQFF. CDR3 sequence (DNA): TGTGCCAGCAGCACGGGACAGAGGGGTTACAATGAGCAGTTCTTC.

The V gene is TRBV4-2, the J gene TRBJ2-5; D is unresolved. The CDR3 has 14 residues. The V and J ends lost 3 bases and 1 base respectively, with 9 bases between them. CDR1 is LGHNA, CDR2 YNFKEQ, per germline. This chain's CDR3 is CASSHELFQETQYF. For the CDR3, the DNA is TGTGCCAGCAGCCACGAACTATTCCAAGAGACCCAGTACTTC.

The gene calls are TRBV4-3 and TRBJ1-1; D call uncertain. V dropped 0 bases and J dropped 3 bases, with 8 bases sitting between them. Germline CDR1 reads LGHNA; CDR2 reads YSLEER. CDR3 length: 14 residues. The DNA of the CDR3 is TGCGCCAGCAGCCAAGACCGGGGTTACACTGAAGCTTTCTTT. It codes for CASSQDRGYTEAFF.